These T cell receptor beta chains were read from a single sample in a study of blood T cell repertoires in COVID-19. Some clones are missing from TCRdb's copy, which holds only in-frame ones; the method was immunoSEQ multiplex PCR. Of approximately 180,000 clones in the sample, nearly 80% were seen once. Sequencing was performed on peripheral blood. Source of these receptors: a woman aged 70-85 years with acute or convalescent COVID-19. CDR3s include the opening cysteine and the closing phenylalanine or tryptophan. The D gene is left open where the match is weak. Clone size is given for some rows only: seen once, a few or many times, or a class if the clone is expanded.

v_call	clone_size	j_call	d_call	cdr3_aa	cdr3_nt
TRBV4-1	few	TRBJ2-1	-	CASSQLDNEQFF	TGCGCCAGCAGCCAATTAGACAATGAGCAGTTCTTC
TRBV19	few	TRBJ2-2	TRBD2	CASSIFAGGRTGELFF	TGTGCCAGTAGTATTTTTGCGGGAGGGCGAACCGGGGAGCTGTTTTTT
TRBV5-4	-	TRBJ1-6	-	CASSFGVGLNSPLHF	TGTGCCAGCAGTTTCGGGGTGGGATTAAATTCACCCCTCCACTTT
TRBV9	-	TRBJ1-3	-	CASSVDPVGAAGNTIYF	TGTGCCAGCAGCGTAGACCCCGTGGGGGCTGCTGGAAACACCATATATTTT
TRBV11-2	-	TRBJ2-1	-	CASSLDTGTHNEQFF	TGTGCCAGCAGCTTAGATACGGGTACCCACAATGAGCAGTTCTTC
TRBV5-1	many	TRBJ2-7	TRBD1	CASSMGVRQGDEQYF	TGCGCCAGCAGCATGGGCGTCAGACAGGGCGACGAGCAGTACTTC
TRBV7-3	-	TRBJ1-1	TRBD1	CASSSYLRTGGNTEAFF	TGTGCCAGCAGCTCATATCTGAGGACAGGGGGCAACACTGAAGCTTTCTTT
TRBV7-2	once	TRBJ2-1	-	CASNNGGAKGNEQFF	TGTGCCAGCAACAACGGGGGAGCTAAGGGGAATGAGCAGTTCTTC
TRBV5-4	-	TRBJ2-7	TRBD2	CASSVGTSGRGAYEQYF	TGTGCCAGCAGCGTAGGGACTAGCGGGAGGGGAGCCTACGAGCAGTACTTC
TRBV24-1	few	TRBJ2-1	-	CATSDLGRTENEQFF	TGTGCCACCAGTGATTTAGGGAGGACGGAAAATGAGCAGTTCTTC
TRBV2	-	TRBJ2-4	-	CASNAGLLAKNIQYF	TGTGCCAGCAATGCGGGTCTACTAGCCAAAAACATTCAGTACTTC
TRBV28	-	TRBJ1-4	-	CASIQNFGGGRVATNEKLFF	TGTGCCAGCATTCAAAACTTCGGGGGGGGAAGGGTTGCAACTAATGAAAAACTGTTTTTT
TRBV3-1/TRBV3-2	-	TRBJ1-1	-	CASSRGLGGTEAFF	TGTGCCAGCAGCCGCGGGCTGGGGGGCACTGAAGCTTTCTTT
TRBV12-5	-	TRBJ2-7	-	CASGLASGEQYF	TGTGCTAGTGGTTTGGCCAGCGGCGAGCAGTACTTC
TRBV5-1	-	TRBJ1-5	-	CASSLTANQPQHF	TGCGCCAGCAGCTTGACAGCTAATCAGCCCCAGCATTTT
TRBV6-5	-	TRBJ1-4	TRBD1	CASIRTGGRDGKLFF	TGTGCCAGCATTCGCACAGGGGGTAGGGATGGAAAACTGTTTTTT
TRBV6-4	-	TRBJ2-1	TRBD2	CASSKLAGTYNEQFF	TGTGCCAGCAGTAAACTAGCGGGAACTTACAATGAGCAGTTCTTC
TRBV19	-	TRBJ1-1	TRBD1	CATIQGAGTEAFF	TGTGCCACCATACAGGGGGCAGGGACTGAAGCTTTCTTT
TRBV13	-	TRBJ1-6	-	CASSLPILNSPLHF	TGTGCCAGCAGCTTGCCTATACTCAATTCACCCCTCCACTTT
TRBV27	few	TRBJ2-7	-	CASSRGIGREQYF	TGTGCCAGCAGTAGGGGGATAGGTCGAGAGCAGTACTTC
TRBV6-6	-	TRBJ1-2	-	CASSTAQGHGYTF	TGTGCCAGCAGTACCGCACAGGGACATGGCTACACCTTC
TRBV3-1/TRBV3-2	-	TRBJ2-7	-	CASSRNIGGGNEQYF	TGTGCCAGCAGCCGGAATATAGGGGGGGGGAACGAGCAGTACTTC
TRBV6-2/TRBV6-3	-	TRBJ2-5	-	CASSTQDIMETQYF	TGTGCCAGCAGTACGCAGGACATCATGGAGACCCAGTACTTC
TRBV15	-	TRBJ1-1	-	CATSRLKWATEAFF	TGTGCCACCAGCAGATTGAAATGGGCCACTGAAGCTTTCTTT
TRBV3-1/TRBV3-2	-	TRBJ2-5	-	CASSLTQGSEGETQYF	TGTGCCAGCAGCCTTACGCAGGGTTCTGAAGGAGAGACCCAGTACTTC
TRBV30	-	TRBJ2-7	TRBD2	CAWSLAGGSYEQYF	TGTGCCTGGAGTCTAGCGGGAGGCTCCTACGAGCAGTACTTC
TRBV5-1	-	TRBJ2-7	-	CASSLSGTNNEQYF	TGCGCCAGCAGCTTGTCAGGGACAAATAACGAGCAGTACTTC
TRBV4-1	many	TRBJ1-1	TRBD1	CASSHEMTGGSNTEAFF	TGCGCCAGCAGCCATGAAATGACAGGGGGCTCGAACACTGAAGCTTTCTTT
TRBV5-1	-	TRBJ2-1	TRBD1	CASNGPGTGNNEQFF	TGCGCCAGCAACGGTCCCGGGACAGGGAACAATGAGCAGTTCTTC
TRBV30	-	TRBJ2-7	-	CAWSIHYEQYF	TGTGCCTGGAGTATCCACTACGAGCAGTACTTC
TRBV10-2	many	TRBJ2-1	TRBD2	CASSSAGGSEQFF	TGCGCCAGCAGTAGTGCGGGAGGGTCTGAGCAGTTCTTC
TRBV10-1	-	TRBJ1-4	TRBD1	CASTSVTGSKTNEKLFF	TGCGCCAGCACTTCGGTGACAGGGTCCAAAACTAATGAAAAACTGTTTTTT
TRBV24-1	-	TRBJ2-1	TRBD1	CATSDDRVGSYNEQFF	TGTGCCACCAGTGATGACAGGGTTGGCTCCTACAATGAGCAGTTCTTC
TRBV2	-	TRBJ1-1	TRBD1	CASSEAYTRDRGLPRRTEAFF	TGTGCCAGCAGTGAAGCCTACACCCGGGACAGGGGGCTTCCTCGAAGGACTGAAGCTTTCTTT
TRBV7-9	-	TRBJ2-5	-	CASSLGLGETQYF	TGTGCCAGCAGCTTAGGGCTAGGAGAGACCCAGTACTTC
TRBV5-4	-	TRBJ2-5	TRBD2	CASSSGLAGKETQYF	TGTGCCAGCAGCTCTGGTCTAGCGGGAAAAGAGACCCAGTACTTC
TRBV5-1	-	TRBJ2-1	-	CASSLGVVPDEQFF	TGCGCCAGCAGCTTGGGAGTAGTACCGGATGAGCAGTTCTTC
TRBV4-1	-	TRBJ1-2	TRBD1	CASSQARTGGTPYGYTF	TGCGCCAGCAGCCAAGCAAGGACAGGGGGAACCCCCTATGGCTACACCTTC
TRBV21-1	-	TRBJ2-3	-	CASSKASSGSVDTQYF	TGTGCCAGCAGCAAAGCTTCGAGCGGGAGTGTGGATACGCAGTATTTT
TRBV28	-	TRBJ1-2	-	CASSFPGPYRGYTF	TGTGCCAGCAGTTTCCCAGGGCCCTATAGGGGCTACACCTTC
TRBV3-1/TRBV3-2	few	TRBJ2-1	-	CASSPPPAGHNEQFF	TGTGCCAGCAGCCCACCACCCGCAGGCCACAATGAGCAGTTCTTC
TRBV25-1	once	TRBJ1-2	-	CATQGMLVNGYTF	TGTGCCACCCAGGGTATGCTGGTGAATGGCTACACCTTC